The rows below give T cell receptor beta chains drawn from one sample of a study of cytomegalovirus exposure and HLA in healthy donors. The method was immunoSEQ multiplex PCR; TCRdb's version includes in-frame clones alone and lacks a portion of them. The repertoire holds around 170,000 clones, with around 86% as singletons. Input material: PBMCs. These receptors were obtained from a man aged 35 to 55 in good health and CMV-seropositive. Each CDR3 is given with its conserved first and last residue. Each record gives: D gene, V gene, clone size, J gene, CDR3 DNA, CDR3 protein. A D gene is named only where the DNA matches it firmly. Only part of the rows carry a size: once, few, many, or a class if the clone is expanded.

TRBD2	TRBV27	NA	TRBJ2-7	TGTGCCAGCAGTTTAGCTGGGACTAGCGGGGAAGAGCAGTACTTC	CASSLAGTSGEEQYF
NA	TRBV9	few	TRBJ2-5	TGTGCCAGCAGCGTAGGTGACGGGGAAGAGACCCAGTACTTC	CASSVGDGEETQYF
NA	TRBV5-1	NA	TRBJ1-2	TGCGCCAGCAGCCGGGACACGGTGGGTGTCTACACCTTC	CASSRDTVGVYTF
TRBD1	TRBV5-4	NA	TRBJ2-7	TGTGCCAGCAGCTTGCCCGGGACAGGGATGTTGGAGCAGTACTTC	CASSLPGTGMLEQYF
NA	TRBV7-9	once	TRBJ2-5	TGTGCCAGCAGAACCGGGAACAGGGAAGGGGAGACCCAGTACTTC	CASRTGNREGETQYF
NA	TRBV21-1	few	TRBJ2-1	TGTGCCAGCAACGAAGTAGCCGTACCGGGACTAGCCCCCAATGAGCAGTTCTTC	CASNEVAVPGLAPNEQFF
NA	TRBV27	NA	TRBJ2-7	TGTGCCAGCAGTCCACGAATTTTTCTTTCCGGCGAGCAGTACTTC	CASSPRIFLSGEQYF
NA	TRBV19	once	TRBJ2-6	TGTGCCAGTAGTATTGTCGGGGGGCGGTTTGGGGCCAACGTCCTGACTTTC	CASSIVGGRFGANVLTF
TRBD2	TRBV4-1	NA	TRBJ2-7	TGCGCCAGCAGCCAGCTCCCGGGAGGGACCTACGAGCAGTACTTC	CASSQLPGGTYEQYF
TRBD2	TRBV19	NA	TRBJ2-1	TGTGCAAGCGGGGGCTCCTACAATGAGCAGTTCTTC	CASGGSYNEQFF
NA	TRBV7-3	NA	TRBJ2-3	TGTGCCAGCAGCTCCTACAGGGCTGGCGGCACGCAGTATTTT	CASSSYRAGGTQYF
NA	TRBV27	NA	TRBJ2-5	TGTGCCAGCAGCCTACAGGGCTTAGAGACCCAGTACTTC	CASSLQGLETQYF
NA	TRBV11-2	few	TRBJ1-1	TGTGCCAGCAGCCGTTCGTGGAGGCCGAACACTGAAGCTTTCTTT	CASSRSWRPNTEAFF
NA	TRBV7-6	NA	TRBJ2-5	TGTGCCAGCAGCTTAGAAGCGGGTGTTGGACAAGAGACCCAGTACTTC	CASSLEAGVGQETQYF
TRBD1	TRBV30	NA	TRBJ1-3	TGTGCCTGGGGGACAGGCTCTGGAAACACCATATATTTT	CAWGTGSGNTIYF
NA	TRBV29-1	NA	TRBJ1-6	TGCAGCGTTGTAGAGGATCCCAGGATGGCCCTCCACTTT	CSVVEDPRMALHF
NA	TRBV5-1	NA	TRBJ2-7	TGCGCCAGCAGTATTGGCGGGGGCAAGTCCTACGAGCAGTACTTC	CASSIGGGKSYEQYF
NA	TRBV30	NA	TRBJ1-2	TGTGCCTGGAGTGCACAGGGCCCCTACTATGGCTACACCTTC	CAWSAQGPYYGYTF
NA	TRBV27	once	TRBJ2-7	TGTGCCAGCAGTTTTTTCGGGGGCGAGCAGTACTTC	CASSFFGGEQYF
TRBD1	TRBV14	few	TRBJ1-2	TGTGCCAGCAGCCAAGAGGTCAGGGGGGATAACTATGGCTACACCTTC	CASSQEVRGDNYGYTF
TRBD2	TRBV7-9	once	TRBJ2-5	TGTTCCAGCAGCTTAGGTTGGGCGGGGGGGACCGTTCAAGAGACCCAGTACTTC	CSSSLGWAGGTVQETQYF
TRBD1	TRBV10-3	once	TRBJ1-2	TGTGCCATCAGTGGGGACAGGGGGCGAAGTGGCTACACCTTC	CAISGDRGRSGYTF
NA	TRBV19	NA	TRBJ2-7	TGTGCCAGTAGTATAGTGGCCAGGGGTGGGGAGCAGTACTTC	CASSIVARGGEQYF
NA	TRBV7-2	few	TRBJ2-7	TGTGCCAGCAGCTTAGCGGCGGGGAACTACGAGCAGTACTTC	CASSLAAGNYEQYF
NA	TRBV28	NA	TRBJ1-2	TGTGCCAGCAGCTCCACCGGTAACTATGGCTACACCTTC	CASSSTGNYGYTF
NA	TRBV7-8	NA	TRBJ2-2	TGTGCCAGCAGCTTCTCCCGAACAGGACATGCGAACACCGGGGAGCTGTTTTTT	CASSFSRTGHANTGELFF
TRBD1	TRBV7-9	NA	TRBJ1-2	TGTGCCAGCTCTCTCGGGGACAGGGGCCACTATGGCTACACCTTC	CASSLGDRGHYGYTF
NA	TRBV7-3	NA	TRBJ2-7	TGTGCCAGCAGCTTACTAGGAGGGCAGCAGTACTTC	CASSLLGGQQYF
TRBD1	TRBV10-2	NA	TRBJ2-2	TGCGCCAGCAGGGGGGACAGGGGGTACACCGGGGAGCTGTTTTTT	CASRGDRGYTGELFF
NA	TRBV5-1	NA	TRBJ2-1	TGCGCCAGCAGCCATATTAGCGTGGGCAATGAGCAGTTCTTC	CASSHISVGNEQFF
NA	TRBV7-3	few	TRBJ2-3	TGTGCCAGCAGCTCCTCCACAGATACGCAGTATTTT	CASSSSTDTQYF
TRBD1	TRBV2	NA	TRBJ2-2	TGTGCCAGTAGCCGGGACAGGGGTTCGATCACCGGGGAGCTGTTTTTT	CASSRDRGSITGELFF
NA	TRBV7-9	few	TRBJ2-1	TGTGCCAGCAGCTTAGTATCTGTCCCGGGGAATGAGCAGTTCTTC	CASSLVSVPGNEQFF
TRBD2	TRBV11-1	once	TRBJ2-5	TGTGCCAGCAGCTCGCGGGGGGAGACCCAGTACTTC	CASSSRGETQYF
NA	TRBV15	NA	TRBJ1-2	TGTGCCACCAGCAGAGATTTGGTTGGGGCAGGCTACACCTTC	CATSRDLVGAGYTF
TRBD1	TRBV7-9	NA	TRBJ1-2	TGTGCCAGCAGCCCGGGACAGGGAAACTATGGCTACACCTTC	CASSPGQGNYGYTF
TRBD2	TRBV6-5	NA	TRBJ2-7	TGTGCCAGCAGTTACGGAGCGGGGGCCAGCTACGAGCAGTACTTC	CASSYGAGASYEQYF
TRBD2	TRBV9	NA	TRBJ2-1	TGTGCCAGCAGCGTAGGGGGGGGACTTTGGGATGAGCAGTTCTTC	CASSVGGGLWDEQFF
NA	TRBV28	few	TRBJ1-5	TGTGCCAGCAGTGGGGTTTGGCCAGGGCCTCCTCAGCCCCAGCATTTT	CASSGVWPGPPQPQHF
TRBD2	TRBV9	NA	TRBJ2-5	TGTGCCAGCAGCGTAGCTGGGGGGGTCCAAGAGACCCAGTACTTC	CASSVAGGVQETQYF
NA	TRBV10-2	NA	TRBJ1-5	TGCGCCAGCAGTGAGAGGCCCCCGGGCAGGGCCTACAATCAGCCCCAGCATTTT	CASSERPPGRAYNQPQHF
NA	TRBV25-1	NA	TRBJ2-5	TGTGCCAGCAGTGAATACGGGAGTCAAGAGACCCAGTACTTC	CASSEYGSQETQYF
TRBD1	TRBV19	NA	TRBJ2-7	TGTGCCAGTAGCGACTCAGGGGGCTACGAGCAGTACTTC	CASSDSGGYEQYF
TRBD1	TRBV4-3	NA	TRBJ1-2	TGCGCCAGCAGCCCCGGACAGGGTACGGGCTATGGCTACACCTTC	CASSPGQGTGYGYTF
NA	TRBV9	NA	TRBJ2-3	TGTGCCAGCAGCGTTAGCGCGTTTGCAACAGATACGCAGTATTTT	CASSVSAFATDTQYF
TRBD2	TRBV5-1	once	TRBJ2-7	TGCGCCAGCAGCTCCGGGACTATTTCCTACGAGCAGTACTTC	CASSSGTISYEQYF
TRBD1	TRBV11-2	few	TRBJ1-2	TGTGCCAGCAGCTTAGGGACAGGGGATGGCTACACCTTC	CASSLGTGDGYTF
NA	TRBV6-1	NA	TRBJ1-2	TGTGCCAGCAGTGAAGGGGGGGGATGGTATGGCTACACCTTC	CASSEGGGWYGYTF
NA	TRBV9	few	TRBJ2-5	TGTGCCAGCAGCGCGGACCTAGCAGCCAAAGAGACCCAGTACTTC	CASSADLAAKETQYF
NA	TRBV6-6	few	TRBJ1-1	TGTGCCATCGGGAGAGGGGTTTATGAAGCTTTCTTT	CAIGRGVYEAFF
TRBD2	TRBV5-1	NA	TRBJ2-5	TGCGCCAGCAGCTTGGCCAACGGGCTAGCGGGGGGCAAGACCCAGTACTTC	CASSLANGLAGGKTQYF
NA	TRBV21-1	NA	TRBJ2-2	TGTGCCAGCAGCAAAGAGGGCAGACCGGAGGAAGACGAGACCGGGGAGCTGTTTTTT	CASSKEGRPEEDETGELFF
NA	TRBV13	once	TRBJ1-2	TGTGCCAGCAGCTCCCTAAGGGGGAGCTATGGCTACACCTTC	CASSSLRGSYGYTF
NA	TRBV6-4	NA	TRBJ1-1	TGTGCCAGCAGTGGGGGGGTAAACTACGGCGCTTTCTTT	CASSGGVNYGAFF
TRBD2	TRBV11-2	NA	TRBJ2-1	TGTGCCAGCAGCTTAAAACTAGCGGGTAACAAGCAGTTCTTC	CASSLKLAGNKQFF
TRBD1	TRBV12-5	NA	TRBJ2-5	TGTGCTAGTGGTCGACCGGCAGGGGGCGAAGAGACCCAGTACTTC	CASGRPAGGEETQYF
NA	TRBV27	NA	TRBJ1-5	TGTGCCAGCAGTTTAGTGGGGGCGGGCAATCAGCCCCAGCATTTT	CASSLVGAGNQPQHF
NA	TRBV5-4	NA	TRBJ2-1	TGTGCCAGCAGCCGGCAGGCTAGTGGGGGGGCGGATGAGCAGTTCTTC	CASSRQASGGADEQFF
NA	TRBV7-3	NA	TRBJ2-5	TGTGCCAGCAGCTCGAACCCGGGACTCCCGGGGGAGACCCAGTACTTC	CASSSNPGLPGETQYF
TRBD2	TRBV6-4	NA	TRBJ2-1	TGTGCCAGCAGTGACCGTCGGGGCGGGGGGGCCGATGAGCAGTTCTTC	CASSDRRGGGADEQFF